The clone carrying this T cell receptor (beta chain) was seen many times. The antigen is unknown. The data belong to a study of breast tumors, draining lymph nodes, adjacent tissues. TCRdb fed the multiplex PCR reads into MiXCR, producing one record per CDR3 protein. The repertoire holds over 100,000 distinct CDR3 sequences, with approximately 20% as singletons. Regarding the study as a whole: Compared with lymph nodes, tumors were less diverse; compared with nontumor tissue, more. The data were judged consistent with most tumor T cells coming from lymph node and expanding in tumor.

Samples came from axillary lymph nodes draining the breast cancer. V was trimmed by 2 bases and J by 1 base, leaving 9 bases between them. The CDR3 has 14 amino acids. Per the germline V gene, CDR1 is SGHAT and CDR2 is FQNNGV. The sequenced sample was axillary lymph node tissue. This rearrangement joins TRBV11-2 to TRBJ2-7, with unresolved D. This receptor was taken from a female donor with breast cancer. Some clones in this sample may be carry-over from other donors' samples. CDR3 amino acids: CASSLSGQSYEQYF. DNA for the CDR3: TGTGCCAGCAGCTTAAGTGGCCAATCCTACGAGCAGTACTTC.